The 29 T cell receptor beta chains listed next were all sequenced from one sample in a study of T cell responses to AZD1222 COVID-19 vaccine (dated by TCRdb to about 2021). Library preparation was by the immunoSEQ multiplex PCR assay. TCRdb limited this immuneACCESS table to in-frame rearrangements with V and J called. A share of clones is missing; checked studies link under half to unresolved V genes, and the rest is unexplained. The table for this sample lists about 97,000 clones; about four fifths of them were counted only once. The leading ten clones occupy 17% of the sample. Per the publication, the time point label means: baseline before first vaccination. The input for sequencing was peripheral blood, taken on day 0 of AZD1222 vaccination. The receptors were sampled from an adult in good health.

V gene TRBV24-1 combines with J gene TRBJ2-3; either TRBD1 or TRBD2 may supply D (5 bases each). The CDR3 sequence is 15 residues long. V was trimmed by 3 bases and J by 2 bases, leaving 11 bases between them. CDR1 is KGHDR and CDR2 is SFDVKD in the germline V gene. This chain's CDR3 is CATSDRDGLTDTQYF. The CDR3 region has the DNA TGTGCCACCAGTGATCGGGACGGACTCACAGATACGCAGTATTTT.

The chain is built from TRBV5-5 and TRBJ2-7, with 8 bases fitting TRBD1. Per germline, CDR1 SGHKS and CDR2 YYEKEE (reference sequence). This CDR3 region has 15 residues. V shed 5 bases, J shed 6 bases, and the junction held 13 bases outside the gene matches. The CDR3 DNA reads as TGTGCCAGCAGTTCACGGCAGGGGGCTGTTGGCGAGCAGTACTTC. Residues: CASSSRQGAVGEQYF. Together with reference TRBV5-5 and TRBJ2-7, the CDR3 gives the full variable domain: DAGVTQSPTHLIKTRGQQVTLRCSPISGHKSVSWYQQVLGQGPQFIFQYYEKEERGRGNFPDRFSARQFPNYSSELNVNALLLGDSALYLCASSSRQGAVGEQYFGPGTRLTVT.

The chain joins TRBV11-3 to TRBJ2-1; TRBD2 aligns across 8 bases. Unmatched junction bases numbered 5, after V lost 7 bases and J lost 9 bases. CDR1 is SGHNT, CDR2 YENEEA, per germline. The CDR3 totals 12 residues. The CDR3 nucleotides read TGTGCCAGCACCGGGGGGGCCCGTGAGCAGTTCTTC. Its translation is CASTGGAREQFF.

The chain joins TRBV20-1 to TRBJ1-2; no clear D. The germline V and J ends were trimmed by 3 bases and 5 bases, with 16 bases remaining between them. Germline CDR1 reads DFQATT; CDR2 reads SNEGSKA (reference sequence). CDR3 length equals 14 residues. Here the CDR3 reads CSASPPPAPYGYTF. The CDR3 DNA reads TGCAGTGCTAGTCCCCCCCCCGCTCCTTATGGCTACACCTTC.

The CDR3 sequence: CASSHYGYTF. In DNA, the CDR3 is TGTGCCAGCAGCCACTATGGCTACACCTTC. This chain uses TRBV6-2 or TRBV6-3 with TRBJ1-2; D unclear. V was clipped by 6 bases and J by 3 bases, with 2 bases between them. The CDR3 sequence is 10 residues long. Germline V CDR1 and CDR2: MNHEY, SVGEGT.

V gene TRBV4-3 combines with J gene TRBJ1-5, with D tentatively TRBD1 (6 bases). Trimming left V 2 bases short and J 2 bases short, with 10 bases between. Germline CDR1 is LGHNA and CDR2 is YSLEER. This CDR3 comprises 15 residues. The chain's CDR3 is CASSQMRTGNQPQHF. CDR3 nucleotide sequence: TGCGCCAGCAGCCAAATGAGGACAGGCAATCAGCCCCAGCATTTT.

The CDR3 protein is CASSLGGVDEQFF. CDR3 nucleotides: TGTGCCAGCAGCTTAGGGGGGGTTGATGAGCAGTTCTTC. The gene calls are TRBV7-7 and TRBJ2-1; D is perhaps TRBD2 (6 bases). CDR3 size: 13 residues. Germline CDR1 reads SSHAT; CDR2 reads FNYEAQ (reference sequence). With 1 base removed from V and 8 bases from J, the gap between germline ends came to 9 bases. Variable domain in full (rest from reference TRBV7-7 and TRBJ2-1): GAGVSQSPRYKVTKRGQDVTLRCDPISSHATLYWYQQALGQGPEFLTYFNYEAQPDKSGLPSDRFSAERPEGSISTLTIQRTEQRDSAMYRCASSLGGVDEQFFGPGTRLTVL.

This chain connects TRBV5-1 to TRBJ2-3, with 14 bases fitting TRBD2. V shed 3 bases and J 8 bases; nucleotides not matched to a gene: 11. This CDR3 contains 17 residues. Germline lookup yields CDR1 SGHRS and CDR2 YFSETQ. CDR3 sequence reads: CASSWPPGLAGVPTQYF. The CDR3 nucleotides read TGCGCCAGCAGCTGGCCACCGGGACTAGCGGGAGTGCCTACGCAGTATTTT.

The chain joins TRBV7-2 to TRBJ2-2, with D tentatively TRBD2 (6 bases). CDR3 length equals 15 residues. From germline, CDR1 is SGHTA and CDR2 FQGNSA. V lost 0 bases, J lost 1 base, and 6 bases lay in between. The DNA of the CDR3 is TGTGCCAGCAGCTTAGCGGGGGGGAACACCGGGGAGCTGTTTTTT. Its protein product is CASSLAGGNTGELFF.

This chain uses TRBV5-4 with TRBJ1-1, with 9 bases identical to TRBD1. This CDR3 region has 14 residues. Trimming took 0 bases from V and 4 from J; bases not matched to a gene: 1. Germline assignment: CDR1 SGHNT and CDR2 YYREEE (reference sequence). CDR3 sequence (DNA): TGTGCCAGCAGCTTGGGGGACAGGGTCACTGAAGCTTTCTTT. This encodes CASSLGDRVTEAFF.

The CDR3 nucleotides are TGCGCCAGCCAACCGACAGGAATTATAAATACGCAGTATTTT. Protein: CASQPTGIINTQYF. The chain combines TRBV10-1 with TRBJ2-3, with D possibly TRBD1 on 6 matching bases. The germline V gene encodes CDR1 WNHNN and CDR2 SYGVQD (reference sequence). This CDR3 has 14 residues. V was pared by 8 bases and J by 7 bases, with 19 bases between.

This clone was counted only a few times. V is TRBV27 and J is TRBJ2-2, with a weak D call TRBD2 (6 bases). The CDR3 length is 16 residues. The germline gives CDR1 MNHEY, CDR2 SMNVEV (reference sequence). The V end lost 1 base, the J end lost 6 bases, and 15 bases lay between the germline ends. In DNA, the CDR3 is TGTGCCAGCAGTTTATTGGCGGGACGGGAAGCCGGGGAGCTGTTTTTT. This codes for CASSLLAGREAGELFF.

The rearrangement uses TRBV18 and TRBJ1-1; D is unclear. The CDR3 spans 13 residues. Trimming took off 1 base at V and 7 bases at J, with 10 bases between the two ends. In germline, CDR1 is KGHSH, CDR2 LQKENI. The CDR3 DNA sequence: TGTGCCAGCTCACCACAGCCTATAATTGAAGCTTTCTTT. This encodes CASSPQPIIEAFF.

V usage is TRBV11-3 and J usage is TRBJ2-5, with 9 bases that match TRBD2. The V segment lost 4 bases and the J segment 2 bases; nucleotides outside the gene matches: 14. The CDR3 has 18 amino acids. Germline CDR1 and CDR2: SGHNT and YENEEA. The CDR3 DNA reads TGTGCCAGCAGCTACGCGGCCCAGGCGGGAGGGCCACAAGAGACCCAGTACTTC. It yields the protein CASSYAAQAGGPQETQYF.

The chain employs TRBV5-1 and TRBJ1-3; D gene unclear. Trimming cost V 3 bases and J 2 bases, with 9 bases left between them. In germline, CDR1 is SGHRS, CDR2 YFSETQ. This CDR3 is 14 amino acids long. The CDR3 sequence is CASSSAGTGNTIYF. CDR3 DNA: TGCGCCAGCAGCTCGGCGGGAACTGGAAACACCATATATTTT.

The CDR3: CASSHYSGNTIYF. The CDR3 DNA sequence: TGTGCCAGCAGCCACTACTCTGGAAACACCATATATTTT. This chain connects TRBV14 to TRBJ1-3; unclear D gene. The germline V gene encodes CDR1 SGHDN and CDR2 FVKESK. The CDR3 sequence is 13 residues long. V lost 3 bases and J 0 bases, leaving 3 bases between the germline ends.

This clone was counted a single time. This rearrangement joins TRBV19 to TRBJ2-6; D gene uncertain. The CDR3 runs 18 residues. CDR1 is LNHDA and CDR2 is SQIVND in the germline V gene (reference sequence). Trimming left V 3 bases short and J 0 bases short, with 15 bases between. CDR3 DNA: TGTGCCAGTAGTATGGCCCGTCCCCGGTCCTCTGGGGCCAACGTCCTGACTTTC. Its protein product is CASSMARPRSSGANVLTF.

V usage is TRBV7-6 and J usage is TRBJ1-6; 9 positions match TRBD1. Unmatched junction bases numbered 15, after V lost 6 bases and J lost 6 bases. Germline assignment: CDR1 SGHVS and CDR2 FNYEAQ. CDR3 size: 18 residues. The CDR3 protein is CASRSKPGQGPSNSPLHF. Here the CDR3 DNA reads TGTGCCAGCAGGTCTAAGCCGGGACAGGGTCCTTCTAATTCACCCCTCCACTTT.

The chain combines TRBV10-3 with TRBJ1-3; 7 positions match TRBD1. Trimming removed 6 bases from V and 2 bases from J; junction bases left unmatched: 1. The CDR3 length is 13 residues. Germline CDR1 reads ENHRY; CDR2 reads SYGVKD. CDR3 nucleotides: TGTGCCATCAGAACAGGGGCTGGAAACACCATATATTTT. This gives the protein CAIRTGAGNTIYF.

This rearrangement joins TRBV5-1 to TRBJ1-2; 7 bases agree with TRBD1. Losses at the gene ends were 3 bases for V and 8 bases for J; bases not matched to a gene: 13. Germline CDR1 reads SGHRS; CDR2 reads YFSETQ. This CDR3 has 15 residues. CDR3 DNA: TGCGCCAGCAGCTCGACAGGGATGGATTTGTGGGGCTACACCTTC. It is translated as CASSSTGMDLWGYTF.

The rearrangement joins TRBV6-5 to TRBJ1-1; no reliable D call. V shed 3 bases and J shed 1 base, with 6 bases lying between them. The CDR3 is 13 amino acids. Germline V gene lookup returns CDR1 MNHEY and CDR2 SVGAGI. CDR3 sequence: CASSYAGNTEAFF. CDR3 DNA: TGTGCCAGCAGTTATGCCGGGAACACTGAAGCTTTCTTT.

Sample share makes this clone medium-sized. Because the CDR3's place on the DNA is in doubt, the DNA is left out and the CDR3 is given as listed by TCRdb. The gene calls are TRBV18 and TRBJ2-5. The CDR3 sequence runs 13 residues, both termini included. The germline V gene encodes CDR1 KGHSH and CDR2 LQKENI. The CDR3 spells CASSPVPGETQYF.

V is TRBV14 and J is TRBJ2-7; 7 positions match TRBD2. This CDR3 has 17 residues. J gave up 0 bases and V 0 bases, and 8 bases lay outside the gene matches. CDR1 is SGHDN, CDR2 FVKESK, per germline. CDR3 region: CASSQEGLRGSSYEQYF. DNA for the CDR3: TGTGCCAGCAGCCAAGAGGGTCTTCGCGGGAGCTCCTACGAGCAGTACTTC.

This chain connects TRBV18 to TRBJ2-5; D is uncertain. The CDR3 is 15 amino acids. CDR1 KGHSH and CDR2 LQKENI come from the germline V gene. V lost 0 bases and J lost 1, with 9 bases in between. CDR3 region: CASSPPRQTQETQYF. DNA for the CDR3: TGTGCCAGCTCACCACCGCGCCAGACCCAAGAGACCCAGTACTTC. The full variable domain, in which reference TRBV18 and TRBJ2-5 provide the parts outside the CDR3, is NAGVMQNPRHLVRRRGQEARLRCSPMKGHSHVYWYRQLPEEGLKFMVYLQKENIIDESGMPKERFSAEFPKEGPSILRIQQVVRGDSAAYFCASSPPRQTQETQYFGPGTRLLVL.

The chain couples TRBV9 to TRBJ2-2; tentatively, D is TRBD1 or TRBD2 (5 bases each). CDR1 is SGDLS and CDR2 is YYNGEE in the germline V gene. This CDR3 comprises 16 residues. Trimming stripped 0 bases from V and 5 bases from J, with 14 bases between. The CDR3 spells CASSVAWDAGTGELFF. The CDR3 coding sequence is TGTGCCAGCAGCGTAGCCTGGGACGCCGGTACCGGGGAGCTGTTTTTT.

V and J are TRBV7-2 and TRBJ2-7; no firm D call. Trimming removed 2 bases at V and 4 bases at J, with 15 bases between. The CDR3 extends over 15 amino acids. Looked up from germline, CDR1 is SGHTA and CDR2 is FQGNSA. In nucleotides, the CDR3 is TGTGCCAGCAGCTTATACTCGGACGTGACTTACGAGCAGTACTTC. Translating gives CASSLYSDVTYEQYF.

The genes are TRBV9 and TRBJ1-3; 9 bases line up with TRBD1. The CDR3 runs to 16 residues. The germline CDR1 and CDR2 sequences are SGDLS and YYNGEE. V dropped 3 bases and J dropped 2; count of bases not matched to a gene: 6. The CDR3 sequence: CASSGQRQGAGNTIYF. Written as DNA, the CDR3 is TGTGCCAGCAGCGGACAACGACAGGGGGCTGGAAACACCATATATTTT.

The rearrangement joins TRBV5-1 to TRBJ2-7; TRBD2 might be the D (5 bases). Trimming pared 2 bases from V and 0 bases from J, leaving 12 bases between. Germline V CDR1 and CDR2: SGHRS, YFSETQ. This CDR3 contains 15 residues. The CDR3 DNA is TGCGCCAGCAGCTTTGAGGGCCCTAGCTCCTACGAGCAGTACTTC. Its translation: CASSFEGPSSYEQYF.

This clone occurred once. The rearrangement links TRBV7-9 to TRBJ2-2; 8 bases line up with TRBD2. V trimming: 5 bases; J trimming: 4 bases; junction bases outside the gene matches: 12. CDR3 length equals 17 residues. From germline, CDR1 is SEHNR and CDR2 FQNEAQ (reference sequence). The CDR3 bases are TGTGCCAGCAGCCCACCCCTGAGACTAGCGCGCACCGGGGAGCTGTTTTTT. As protein: CASSPPLRLARTGELFF.